This T cell receptor (beta chain) derives from a study of blood T cells in healthy people across ages. The CDR3 has 15 residues. Germline loops: CDR1 SGHAT, CDR2 FQNNGV. It was with a sample-barcoded 5' primer and a J-beta primer mix that a second PCR of roughly 7 to 12 cycles was run. MiXCR, applied by TCRdb to the 5' RACE reads, yields one record per CDR3 protein. The sample shows about 1.4 million distinct CDR3 sequences, around 55% of them seen only once. V usage is TRBV11-2 and J usage is TRBJ2-1; maybe TRBD1 (5 bases). With the DNA end fitting TRBJ2-7 better, the J assignment may be wrong. The source is a young man in good health. The sequenced material came from blood. CDR3 sequence: CASSLNWAGPNEQYF. The CDR3 nucleotides are TGTGCCAGCAGCTTAAATTGGGCAGGGCCCAATGAGCAGTACTTC.